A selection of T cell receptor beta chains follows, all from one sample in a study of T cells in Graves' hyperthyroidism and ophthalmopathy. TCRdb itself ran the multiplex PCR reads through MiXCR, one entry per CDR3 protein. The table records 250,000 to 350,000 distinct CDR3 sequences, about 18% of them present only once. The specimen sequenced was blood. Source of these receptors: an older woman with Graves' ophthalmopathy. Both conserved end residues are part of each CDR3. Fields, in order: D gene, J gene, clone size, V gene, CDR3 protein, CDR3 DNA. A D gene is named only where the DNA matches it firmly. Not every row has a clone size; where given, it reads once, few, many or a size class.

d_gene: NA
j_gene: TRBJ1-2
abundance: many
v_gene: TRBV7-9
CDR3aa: CASTSEGQLGYTF
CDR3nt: TGTGCCAGCACCTCGGAGGGGCAGTTGGGCTACACCTTC

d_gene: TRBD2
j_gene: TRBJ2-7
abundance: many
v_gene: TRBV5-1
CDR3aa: CASSLSGRARSYEQYF
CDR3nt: TGCGCCAGCAGCCTCAGCGGGAGGGCCAGATCCTACGAGCAGTACTTC

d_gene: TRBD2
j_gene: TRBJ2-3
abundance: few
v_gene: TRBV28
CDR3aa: CASSPLGEGTDTQYF
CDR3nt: TGTGCCAGCAGTCCCCTCGGGGAGGGAACAGATACGCAGTATTTT

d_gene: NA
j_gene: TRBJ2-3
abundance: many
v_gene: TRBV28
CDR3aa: CASSLEGRGSDTQYF
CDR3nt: TGTGCCAGCAGTTTAGAGGGAAGAGGGTCAGATACGCAGTATTTT

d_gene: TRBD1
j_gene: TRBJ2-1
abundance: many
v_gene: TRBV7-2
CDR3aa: CASSWTGPSYNEQFF
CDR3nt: TGTGCCAGCAGCTGGACAGGGCCGTCCTACAATGAGCAGTTCTTC

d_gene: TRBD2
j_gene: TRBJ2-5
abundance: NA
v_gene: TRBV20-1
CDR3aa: CSARDSGSGGQETQYF
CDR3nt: TGCAGTGCTAGAGATTCGGGTAGCGGGGGCCAAGAGACCCAGTACTTC

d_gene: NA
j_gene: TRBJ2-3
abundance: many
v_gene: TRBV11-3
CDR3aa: CASRAGVAGDTQYF
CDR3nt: TGTGCCAGCAGGGCCGGAGTAGCTGGAGATACGCAGTATTTT

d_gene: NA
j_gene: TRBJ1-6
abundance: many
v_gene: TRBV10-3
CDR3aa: CAICISLGSPLHF
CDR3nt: TGTGCCATATGCATAAGCCTTGGTTCACCCCTCCACTTT

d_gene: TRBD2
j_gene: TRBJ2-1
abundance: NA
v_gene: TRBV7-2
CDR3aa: CASSVAGNSYNEQFF
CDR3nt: TGTGCCAGCAGCGTAGCGGGAAATTCCTACAATGAGCAGTTCTTC

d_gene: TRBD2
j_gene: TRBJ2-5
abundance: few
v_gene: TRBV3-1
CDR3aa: CASSQVAPSGETQYF
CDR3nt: TGTGCCAGCAGCCAAGTGGCTCCTAGCGGTGAGACCCAGTACTTC

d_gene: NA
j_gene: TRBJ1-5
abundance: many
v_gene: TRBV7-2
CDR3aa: CASSSYRVQPQHF
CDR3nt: TGTGCCAGCAGCTCCTACAGGGTGCAGCCCCAGCATTTT

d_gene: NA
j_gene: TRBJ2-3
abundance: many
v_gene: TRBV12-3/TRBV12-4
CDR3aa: CASSFVGSTDTQYF
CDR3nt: TGTGCCAGCAGTTTTGTGGGGAGCACAGATACGCAGTATTTT

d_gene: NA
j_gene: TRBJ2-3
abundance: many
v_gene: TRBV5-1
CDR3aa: CASSRAGSTSTDTQYF
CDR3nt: TGCGCCAGCAGCCGGGCAGGGTCGACCAGCACAGATACGCAGTATTTT

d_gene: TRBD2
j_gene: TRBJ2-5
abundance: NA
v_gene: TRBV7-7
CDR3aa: CASSPYGTSGKLYQETQYF
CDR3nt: TGTGCCAGCAGCCCGTACGGGACTAGCGGGAAGTTGTACCAAGAGACCCAGTACTTC

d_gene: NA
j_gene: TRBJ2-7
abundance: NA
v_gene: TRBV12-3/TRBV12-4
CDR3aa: CVSSWGHGFYEQYF
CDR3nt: TGTGTCAGCAGTTGGGGACATGGATTCTACGAGCAGTACTTC

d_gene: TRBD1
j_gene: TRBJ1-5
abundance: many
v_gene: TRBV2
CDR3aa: CASTGTVFSNQPQHF
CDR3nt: TGTGCCAGCACTGGGACAGTCTTTAGCAATCAGCCCCAGCATTTT

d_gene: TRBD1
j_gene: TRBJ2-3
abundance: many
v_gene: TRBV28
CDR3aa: CASSQTGVGTDTQYF
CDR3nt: TGTGCCAGCAGCCAAACAGGGGTGGGGACAGATACGCAGTATTTT

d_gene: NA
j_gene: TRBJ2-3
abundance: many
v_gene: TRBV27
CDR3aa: CASSFSTLFSDTQYF
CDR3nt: TGTGCCAGCAGTTTTTCTACCCTATTTTCAGATACGCAGTATTTT

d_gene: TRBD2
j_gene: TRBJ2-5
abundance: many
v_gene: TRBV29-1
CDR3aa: CSVSLSGSYGETQYF
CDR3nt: TGCAGCGTTTCACTCAGCGGGAGCTATGGGGAGACCCAGTACTTC

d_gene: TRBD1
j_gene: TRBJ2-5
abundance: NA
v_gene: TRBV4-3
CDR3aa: CASSPRRTGSQETQYF
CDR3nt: TGCGCCAGCAGCCCTCGCCGGACAGGGAGCCAAGAGACCCAGTACTTC

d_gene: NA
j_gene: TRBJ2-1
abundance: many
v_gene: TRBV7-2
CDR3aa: CASSPIGTGTYNEQFF
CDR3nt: TGTGCCAGCAGCCCCATCGGGACTGGAACCTACAATGAGCAGTTCTTC

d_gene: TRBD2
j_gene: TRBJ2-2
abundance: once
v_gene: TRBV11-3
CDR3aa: CASSSLAGKTGELFF
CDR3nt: TGTGCCAGCAGCTCCCTAGCGGGCAAAACCGGGGAGCTGTTTTTT

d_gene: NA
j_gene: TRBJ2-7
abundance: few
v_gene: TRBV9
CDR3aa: CASSVEDQSYEQYF
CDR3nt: TGTGCCAGCAGCGTAGAAGATCAGTCCTACGAGCAGTACTTC

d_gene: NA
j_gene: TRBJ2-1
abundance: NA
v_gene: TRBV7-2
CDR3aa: CASLGGNLYQASYNEQFF
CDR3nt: TGTGCCAGCCTGGGCGGGAATTTATACCAAGCCTCCTACAATGAGCAGTTCTTC

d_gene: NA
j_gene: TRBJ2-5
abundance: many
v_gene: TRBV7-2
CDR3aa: CASSLDMGETQYF
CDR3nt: TGTGCCAGCAGTCTAGACATGGGAGAGACCCAGTACTTC

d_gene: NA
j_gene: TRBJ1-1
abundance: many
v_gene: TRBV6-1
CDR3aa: CASSSPQGGTEAFF
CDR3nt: TGTGCCAGCAGTTCGCCCCAGGGTGGCACTGAAGCTTTCTTT

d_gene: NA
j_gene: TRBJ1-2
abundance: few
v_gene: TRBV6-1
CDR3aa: CASSSDYGYTF
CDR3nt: TGTGCCAGCAGTTCAGACTATGGCTACACCTTC

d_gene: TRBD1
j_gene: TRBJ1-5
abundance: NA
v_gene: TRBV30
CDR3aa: CAWSQGQYSNQPQHF
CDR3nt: TGTGCCTGGAGCCAGGGACAGTATAGCAATCAGCCCCAGCATTTT

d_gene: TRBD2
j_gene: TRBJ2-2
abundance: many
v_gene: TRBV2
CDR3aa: CASKSGTSGGELFF
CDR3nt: TGTGCCAGCAAATCCGGGACTAGCGGGGGGGAGCTGTTTTTT

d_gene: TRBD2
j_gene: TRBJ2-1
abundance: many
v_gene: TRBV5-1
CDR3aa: CASSLGLAGGTHEQFF
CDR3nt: TGCGCCAGCAGCTTGGGACTAGCGGGAGGGACCCATGAGCAGTTCTTC

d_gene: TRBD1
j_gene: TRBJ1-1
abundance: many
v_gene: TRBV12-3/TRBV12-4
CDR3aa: CASSLRPVHGTELNTEAFF
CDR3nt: TGTGCCAGCAGTTTAAGGCCCGTTCACGGGACAGAGCTGAACACTGAAGCTTTCTTT

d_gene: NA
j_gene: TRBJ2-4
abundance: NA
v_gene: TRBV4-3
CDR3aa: CASSQGSSFLEFENIQYF
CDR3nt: TGCGCCAGCAGCCAAGGGTCTAGTTTCTTGGAGTTTGAAAACATTCAGTACTTC

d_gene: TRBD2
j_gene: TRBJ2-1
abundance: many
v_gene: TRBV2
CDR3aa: CASSEEELAGASEQFF
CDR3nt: TGTGCCAGCAGTGAGGAAGAACTAGCGGGGGCGAGTGAGCAGTTCTTC

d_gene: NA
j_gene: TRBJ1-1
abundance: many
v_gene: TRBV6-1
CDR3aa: CASRPGPSLNTEAFF
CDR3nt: TGTGCCAGCAGGCCGGGACCCAGCCTGAACACTGAAGCTTTCTTT

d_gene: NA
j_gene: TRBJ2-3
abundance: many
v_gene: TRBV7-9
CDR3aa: CASSFPRGTDTQYF
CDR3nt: TGTGCCAGCAGCTTTCCGAGGGGCACAGATACGCAGTATTTT

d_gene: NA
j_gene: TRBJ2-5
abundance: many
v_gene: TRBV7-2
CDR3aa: CASSLDTREWGKTQYF
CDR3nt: TGTGCCAGCAGCTTAGATACCCGCGAGTGGGGAAAGACCCAGTACTTC

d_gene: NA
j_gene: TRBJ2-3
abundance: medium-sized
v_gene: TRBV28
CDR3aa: CASSPEEGQIMGDTQYF
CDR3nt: TGTGCCAGCAGTCCGGAGGAGGGCCAGATCATGGGAGATACGCAGTATTTT

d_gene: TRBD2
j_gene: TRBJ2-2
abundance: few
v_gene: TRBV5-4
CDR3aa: CASSQTRGRAIVNEAGELFF
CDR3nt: TGTGCCAGCAGCCAGACGCGCGGGAGGGCCATAGTGAATGAAGCCGGGGAGCTGTTTTTT

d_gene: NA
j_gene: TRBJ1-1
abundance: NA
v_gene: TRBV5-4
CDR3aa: CASSPARGGGFTEAFF
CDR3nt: TGTGCCAGCAGCCCGGCCCGGGGGGGCGGCTTCACTGAAGCTTTCTTT

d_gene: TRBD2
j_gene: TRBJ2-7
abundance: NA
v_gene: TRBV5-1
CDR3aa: CASSLGPGLANEQYF
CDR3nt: TGCGCCAGCAGCTTGGGACCGGGACTAGCGAACGAGCAGTACTTC

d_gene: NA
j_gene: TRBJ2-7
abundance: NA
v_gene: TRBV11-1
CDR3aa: CASSFAEFYEQYF
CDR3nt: TGTGCCAGCAGCTTCGCGGAGTTCTACGAGCAGTACTTC

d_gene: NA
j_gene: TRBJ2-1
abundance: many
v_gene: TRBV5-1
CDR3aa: CASSLKDSAWNEQFF
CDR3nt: TGCGCCAGCAGCTTGAAGGATTCCGCTTGGAATGAGCAGTTCTTC

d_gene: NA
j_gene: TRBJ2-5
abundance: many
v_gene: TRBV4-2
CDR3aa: CASSLYERAETQYF
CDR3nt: TGTGCCAGCAGTCTCTACGAGCGAGCGGAGACCCAGTACTTC

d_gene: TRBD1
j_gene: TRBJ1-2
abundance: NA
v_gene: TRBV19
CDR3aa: CASKKPGQGAFGYTF
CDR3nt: TGTGCCAGTAAGAAACCGGGACAGGGGGCATTTGGCTACACCTTC

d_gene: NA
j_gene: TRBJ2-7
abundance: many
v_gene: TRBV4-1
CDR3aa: CASSQEAQSYEQYF
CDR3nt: TGCGCCAGCAGCCAAGAAGCACAGAGCTACGAGCAGTACTTC

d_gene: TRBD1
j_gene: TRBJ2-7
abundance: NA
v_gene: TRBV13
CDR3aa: CASSWTGGCEQYF
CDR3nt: TGTGCCAGCAGCTGGACAGGGGGATGCGAGCAGTACTTC

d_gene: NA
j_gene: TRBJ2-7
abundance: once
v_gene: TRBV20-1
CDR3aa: CSAQRPDKAYEQYF
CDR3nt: TGCAGTGCCCAGCGTCCCGACAAGGCCTACGAGCAGTACTTC

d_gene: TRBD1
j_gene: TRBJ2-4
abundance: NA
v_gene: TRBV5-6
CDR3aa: CASSLGGQENIQYF
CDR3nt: TGTGCCAGCAGCTTGGGGGGACAGGAAAACATTCAGTACTTC

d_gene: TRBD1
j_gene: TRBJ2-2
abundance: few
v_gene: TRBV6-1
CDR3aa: CASGGTGGADTGELFF
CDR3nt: TGTGCCAGCGGCGGGACAGGGGGCGCCGACACCGGGGAGCTGTTTTTT

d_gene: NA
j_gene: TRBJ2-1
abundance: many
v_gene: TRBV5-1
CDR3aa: CASSLGTALENEQFF
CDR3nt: TGCGCCAGCAGCTTGGGGACGGCCCTAGAAAATGAGCAGTTCTTC

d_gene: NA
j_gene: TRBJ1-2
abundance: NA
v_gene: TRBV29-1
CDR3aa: CSVEGQSTNYGYTF
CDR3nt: TGCAGCGTTGAAGGACAGTCGACTAACTATGGCTACACCTTC

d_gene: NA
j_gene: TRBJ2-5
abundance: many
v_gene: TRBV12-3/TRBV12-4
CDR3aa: CASSLGFQETQYF
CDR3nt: TGTGCCAGCAGTTTAGGGTTCCAAGAGACCCAGTACTTC

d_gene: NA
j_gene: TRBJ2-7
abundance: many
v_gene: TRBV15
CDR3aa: CATRSTGNLTYEQYF
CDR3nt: TGTGCCACCAGATCAACAGGGAACCTAACCTACGAGCAGTACTTC

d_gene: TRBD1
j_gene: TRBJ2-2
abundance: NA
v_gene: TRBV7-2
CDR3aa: CASSFRRGGGGELFF
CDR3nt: TGTGCCAGCAGCTTCAGGAGAGGGGGCGGCGGGGAGCTGTTTTTT

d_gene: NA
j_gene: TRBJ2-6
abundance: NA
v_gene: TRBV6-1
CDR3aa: CASRTGSSGANVLAF
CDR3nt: TGTGCCAGCAGAACAGGGAGCTCTGGGGCCAACGTCCTGGCTTTC

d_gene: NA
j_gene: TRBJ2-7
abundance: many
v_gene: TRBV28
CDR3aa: CASSFPGSYEQYF
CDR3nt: TGTGCCAGCAGTTTCCCAGGCTCCTACGAGCAGTACTTC

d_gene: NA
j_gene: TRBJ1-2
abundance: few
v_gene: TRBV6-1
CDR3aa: CASRRDTTSYGYTF
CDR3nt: TGTGCCAGCAGACGGGACACAACTAGCTATGGCTACACCTTC

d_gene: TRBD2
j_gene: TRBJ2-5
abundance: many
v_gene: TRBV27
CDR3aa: CASRATGRWAQETQYF
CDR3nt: TGTGCCAGCCGCGCCACCGGGAGGTGGGCCCAAGAGACCCAGTACTTC

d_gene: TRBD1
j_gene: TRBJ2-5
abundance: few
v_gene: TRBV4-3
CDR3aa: CASSQDHWTGQETQYF
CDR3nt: TGCGCCAGCAGCCAGGACCACTGGACAGGGCAAGAGACCCAGTACTTC

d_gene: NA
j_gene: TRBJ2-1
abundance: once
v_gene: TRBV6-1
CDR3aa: CASALGSRKFF
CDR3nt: TGTGCCAGCGCGCTGGGCAGTAGGAAGTTCTTC